This TCR beta chain was sequenced in a study of T cell changes during pregnancy in multiple sclerosis. The length of the CDR3 is 16 residues. J was trimmed by 4 bases and V by 3 bases; bases with no gene match: 8. Germline V gene lookup returns CDR1 SSHAT and CDR2 FNYEAQ (reference sequence). The table came from immunoSEQ multiplex PCR; TCRdb's copy has only in-frame clones and leaves some out. The data contain approximately 61,000 clones, approximately 85% of them singletons. The TCR sequence derives from a female donor with multiple sclerosis, enrolled in a pregnancy study. The J gene is TRBJ2-2, the V gene TRBV7-7; 7 bases agree with TRBD2. Sample: peripheral blood, taken in the first trimester of pregnancy. Written as DNA, the CDR3 is TGTGCCAGCAGCTTTTCACCGCGGGAGTTCACCGGGGAGCTGTTTTTT. This gives the protein CASSFSPREFTGELFF.